This TCR beta chain was identified in a study of shared clonotypes between healthy human individuals. About the study: The donors, two women and a few men, were aged 18 to 49.

The repertoire was sequenced with immunoSEQ multiplex PCR; TCRdb's copy has only in-frame clones and lacks some. The data contain about 1 million clones, around 74% of them seen just once; the ten biggest clones take up approximately 1.5%. Only one count was recorded for this clone. This CDR3 region has 15 residues. CDR1 is LGHNA, CDR2 YNFKEQ, per germline. Trimming took 0 bases from V and 5 from J, leaving 11 bases between them. The V call is TRBV4-2, the J call TRBJ2-1; D gene ambiguous. Sequenced sample: memory CD4+ T cells sorted from blood. The subset is: CD45RA-negative fraction. The sequence came from a man in his late teens or twenties in good health. CDR3: CASSQERAYDNEQFF. The CDR3 nucleotides are TGTGCCAGCAGCCAAGAACGTGCCTACGACAATGAGCAGTTCTTC.